These T cell receptor beta chains were read from a single sample in a study of T cell responses to AZD1222 COVID-19 vaccine. Data came from immunoSEQ multiplex PCR; TCRdb stores just in-frame clones and leaves some out. Of around 99,000 clones listed, 90% to 95% were seen once; the top ten hold approximately 7.6%. Source: peripheral blood, taken on day 0 of AZD1222 vaccination. Receptor source: an adult in good health. Both conserved end residues are part of each CDR3. D genes are given only for firm matches. Clone size is shown for a subset of rows, as once, few, many or a class of expanded clone.

d_call,j_call,clone_size,v_call,cdr3_aa,cdr3_nt
.,TRBJ2-7,.,TRBV6-2/TRBV6-3,CASSPSYEQYF,TGTGCCAGCAGCCCGAGCTACGAGCAGTACTTC
.,TRBJ1-1,.,TRBV7-4,CASSFEGRRCTEAFF,TGTGCCAGCAGCTTCGAAGGCAGGAGGTGCACTGAAGCTTTCTTT
.,TRBJ1-1,.,TRBV10-1,CASSDQGSATEAFF,TGCGCCAGCAGTGACCAGGGATCTGCGACTGAAGCTTTCTTT
TRBD1,TRBJ1-5,.,TRBV7-9,CASSSLTGDQPQHF,TGTGCCAGCAGCTCCTTGACAGGGGATCAGCCCCAGCATTTT
TRBD1,TRBJ1-6,.,TRBV9,CASSGSTGSSYNSPLHF,TGTGCCAGCAGCGGTTCGACAGGGAGCTCCTATAATTCACCCCTCCACTTT
.,TRBJ1-2,.,TRBV2,CASSAKRANYGYTF,TGTGCCAGCAGTGCCAAGCGCGCTAACTATGGCTACACCTTC
.,TRBJ2-2,.,TRBV19,CASSPMSANTGELFF,TGTGCCAGTAGCCCCATGAGCGCGAACACCGGGGAGCTGTTTTTT
.,TRBJ1-1,once,TRBV7-2,CASSLAGGLNTEAFF,TGTGCCAGCAGCTTAGCTGGGGGGCTGAACACTGAAGCTTTCTTT
TRBD2,TRBJ2-1,.,TRBV19,CASSMSIGVLAGAMEQFF,TGTGCCAGTAGTATGTCAATCGGGGTACTAGCGGGGGCGATGGAGCAGTTCTTC
.,TRBJ1-2,once,TRBV12-5,CASGLDRYGYTF,TGTGCTAGTGGTTTAGATCGGTATGGCTACACCTTC
TRBD2,TRBJ2-5,once,TRBV5-4,CASRPGLAGGETQYF,TGTGCCAGCAGACCCGGACTAGCGGGCGGAGAGACCCAGTACTTC
TRBD1,TRBJ1-2,.,TRBV6-5,CASGQDRVVDYGYTF,TGTGCCAGCGGCCAGGACAGGGTAGTTGACTATGGCTACACCTTC
.,TRBJ2-3,.,TRBV5-1,CASSLTAVSTDTQYF,TGCGCCAGCAGCTTGACGGCAGTTAGCACAGATACGCAGTATTTT
TRBD1,TRBJ1-4,.,TRBV2,CASCGQGNEKLFF,TGTGCCAGCTGCGGACAGGGGAATGAAAAACTGTTTTTT
TRBD2,TRBJ2-1,.,TRBV7-8,CASSSGGARYNEQFF,TGTGCCAGCAGCTCCGGGGGGGCCAGATACAATGAGCAGTTCTTC
.,TRBJ2-3,.,TRBV4-3,CASSQAPEGPTQYF,TGCGCCAGCAGCCAAGCCCCCGAGGGCCCAACGCAGTATTTT
.,TRBJ1-5,.,TRBV7-8,CASSFNRNQPQHF,TGTGCCAGCAGCTTTAACCGCAATCAGCCCCAGCATTTT
TRBD1,TRBJ1-1,.,TRBV5-1,CASSFTGGTEAFF,TGCGCCAGCAGCTTTACAGGGGGCACTGAAGCTTTCTTT
.,TRBJ1-1,.,TRBV6-5,CASSYGGGGTEAFF,TGTGCCAGCAGTTACGGGGGTGGTGGCACTGAAGCTTTCTTT
.,TRBJ2-7,.,TRBV9,CASSVDSASSYEQYF,TGTGCCAGCAGCGTAGACTCAGCTTCCTCCTACGAGCAGTACTTC
.,TRBJ1-5,.,TRBV6-1,CASSELEVQPQHF,TGTGCCAGCAGTGAGTTAGAGGTTCAGCCCCAGCATTTT
.,TRBJ1-1,.,TRBV11-2,CASSLRGYRAEAFF,TGTGCCAGCAGCTTAAGGGGATATCGGGCTGAAGCTTTCTTT
.,TRBJ1-4,.,TRBV4-1,CASSGQIGNEKLFF,TGCGCCAGCAGCGGACAGATTGGGAATGAAAAACTGTTTTTT
TRBD1,TRBJ1-2,.,TRBV6-5,CASSWEGQGFYGYTF,TGTGCCAGCAGTTGGGAAGGACAGGGGTTCTATGGCTACACCTTC
.,TRBJ1-1,.,TRBV25-1,CASSQQGNTEAFF,TGTGCCAGCAGTCAACAGGGAAACACTGAAGCTTTCTTT
TRBD1,TRBJ2-7,.,TRBV6-5,CATQGAWEQYF,TGTGCCACCCAGGGGGCGTGGGAGCAGTACTTC
.,TRBJ1-1,.,TRBV7-8,CASSFSRAETEAFF,TGTGCCAGCAGCTTTTCTCGCGCGGAAACTGAAGCTTTCTTT
TRBD1,TRBJ1-2,.,TRBV6-2/TRBV6-3,CASSSGQTGDHGYTF,TGTGCCAGCAGTTCAGGGCAAACAGGGGATCATGGCTACACCTTC
.,TRBJ1-1,.,TRBV2,CASSEGNTEAFF,TGTGCCAGCAGTGAGGGGAACACTGAAGCTTTCTTT
TRBD2,TRBJ2-1,.,TRBV7-8,CASTLGLAGGGYNEQFF,TGTGCCAGCACCCTGGGACTAGCGGGAGGGGGCTACAATGAGCAGTTCTTC
.,TRBJ2-3,.,TRBV9,CASSVGVTDTQYF,TGTGCCAGCAGCGTAGGAGTCACAGATACGCAGTATTTT
.,TRBJ1-4,.,TRBV20-1,CSAYWTQKLFF,TGCAGTGCATACTGGACCCAAAAACTGTTTTTT
.,TRBJ2-7,.,TRBV19,CASSTTTAGEQYF,TGTGCCAGTAGCACCACTACGGCGGGGGAGCAGTACTTC
.,TRBJ2-7,.,TRBV4-3,CASSQGLYPGEQYF,TGCGCCAGCAGCCAAGGGCTTTATCCGGGCGAGCAGTACTTC
TRBD1,TRBJ1-1,once,TRBV18,CASSSTGGANTEAFF,TGTGCCAGCTCATCTACAGGGGGGGCGAACACTGAAGCTTTCTTT
TRBD2,TRBJ2-7,.,TRBV6-5,CASSPGTSGLYEQYF,TGTGCCAGCAGTCCCGGGACTAGCGGTCTCTACGAGCAGTACTTC
.,TRBJ1-2,.,TRBV4-1,CASSQEGGYGYTF,TGCGCCAGCAGCCAAGAGGGCGGCTATGGCTACACCTTC
.,TRBJ1-1,once,TRBV19,CASSIDGVTLPRKF,TGTGCCAGTAGTATAGACGGCGTAACCCTCCCCCGTAAATTT
.,TRBJ1-4,.,TRBV11-2,CASSTPGAVGWNEKLFF,TGTGCCAGCAGCACCCCTGGGGCTGTGGGCTGGAATGAAAAACTGTTTTTT
.,TRBJ1-2,.,TRBV5-5,CASSSGSTYGYTF,TGTGCCAGCAGCTCCGGGTCTACCTATGGCTACACCTTC
.,TRBJ2-2,.,TRBV12-3/TRBV12-4,CASSPVVPGELFF,TGTGCCAGCAGTCCCGTGGTCCCCGGGGAGCTGTTTTTT
.,TRBJ1-4,.,TRBV2,CASVRDDEKLFF,TGTGCCAGCGTCCGGGACGATGAAAAACTGTTTTTT
.,TRBJ1-2,once,TRBV24-1,CAGKGGYTF,TGTGCCGGGAAGGGCGGCTACACCTTC
.,TRBJ2-5,.,TRBV5-1,CASSLERLQETQYF,TGCGCCAGCAGCTTGGAGCGGCTCCAAGAGACCCAGTACTTC
TRBD1,TRBJ1-5,.,TRBV2,CASNVRGPSNQPQHF,TGTGCCAGCAATGTCAGGGGGCCTAGCAATCAGCCCCAGCATTTT
.,TRBJ2-5,.,TRBV7-2,CASSQDRPGETQYF,TGTGCCAGCAGCCAGGACAGACCGGGGGAGACCCAGTACTTC
.,TRBJ2-5,.,TRBV30,CAWSPRTEETQYF,TGTGCCTGGAGCCCTCGGACAGAAGAGACCCAGTACTTC
.,TRBJ2-3,.,TRBV27,CASTGTRNTDTQYF,TGTGCCAGCACAGGGACCCGAAACACAGATACGCAGTATTTT
TRBD2,TRBJ2-7,.,TRBV5-1,CASSLGAGDYEQYF,TGCGCCAGCAGCTTGGGGGCGGGGGATTACGAGCAGTACTTC
.,TRBJ2-3,few,TRBV19,CASSMWRTSTDTQYF,TGTGCCAGTAGTATGTGGCGGACTAGCACAGATACGCAGTATTTT
.,TRBJ1-1,once,TRBV7-6,CASSQPTDWGAFF,TGTGCCAGCAGCCAACCTACCGACTGGGGGGCTTTCTTT
.,TRBJ1-2,.,TRBV6-5,CASTARTQPYGYTF,TGTGCCAGCACTGCCCGGACCCAACCATATGGCTACACCTTC
.,TRBJ1-3,.,TRBV3-1/TRBV3-2,CASSQRGTRNTIYF,TGTGCCAGCAGCCAACGGGGTACTAGAAACACCATATATTTT